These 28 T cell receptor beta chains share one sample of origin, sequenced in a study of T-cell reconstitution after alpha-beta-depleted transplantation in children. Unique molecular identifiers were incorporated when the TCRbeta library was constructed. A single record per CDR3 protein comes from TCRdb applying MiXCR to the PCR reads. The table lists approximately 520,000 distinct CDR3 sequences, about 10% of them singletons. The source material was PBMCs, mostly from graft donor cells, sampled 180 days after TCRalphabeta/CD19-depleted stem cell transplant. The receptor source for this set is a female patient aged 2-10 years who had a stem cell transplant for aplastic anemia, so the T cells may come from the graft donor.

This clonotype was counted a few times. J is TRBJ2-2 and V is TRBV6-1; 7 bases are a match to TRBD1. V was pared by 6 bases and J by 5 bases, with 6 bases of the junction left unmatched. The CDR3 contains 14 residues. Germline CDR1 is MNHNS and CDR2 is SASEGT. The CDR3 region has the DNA TGTGCCAGCAGCCACGACAGGGCGACCGGGGAGCTGTTTTTT. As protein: CASSHDRATGELFF.

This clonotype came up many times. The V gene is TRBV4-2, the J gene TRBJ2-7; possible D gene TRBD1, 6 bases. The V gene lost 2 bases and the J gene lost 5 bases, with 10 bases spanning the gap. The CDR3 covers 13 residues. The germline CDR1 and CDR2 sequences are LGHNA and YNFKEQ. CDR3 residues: CASSQHQGNEQYF. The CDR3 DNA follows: TGTGCCAGCAGCCAACACCAGGGGAACGAGCAGTACTTC.

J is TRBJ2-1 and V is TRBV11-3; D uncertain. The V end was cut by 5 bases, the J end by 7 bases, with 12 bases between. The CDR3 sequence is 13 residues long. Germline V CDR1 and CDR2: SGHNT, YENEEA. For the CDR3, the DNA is TGTGCCAGCAGCACCTGGACGGATAATGAGCAGTTCTTC. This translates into CASSTWTDNEQFF.

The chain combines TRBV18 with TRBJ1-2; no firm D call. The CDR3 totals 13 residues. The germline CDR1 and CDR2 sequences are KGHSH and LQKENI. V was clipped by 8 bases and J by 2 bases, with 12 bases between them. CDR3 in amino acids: CASAREGNYGYTF. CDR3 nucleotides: TGTGCCAGCGCACGGGAAGGGAACTATGGCTACACCTTC.

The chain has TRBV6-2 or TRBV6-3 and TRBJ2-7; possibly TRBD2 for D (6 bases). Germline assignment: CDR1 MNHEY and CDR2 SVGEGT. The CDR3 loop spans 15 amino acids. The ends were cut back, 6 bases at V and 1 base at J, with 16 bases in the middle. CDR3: CASSPIVGGSYEQYV. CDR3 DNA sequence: TGTGCCAGCAGCCCTATCGTCGGGGGATCCTACGAGCAGTACGTC.

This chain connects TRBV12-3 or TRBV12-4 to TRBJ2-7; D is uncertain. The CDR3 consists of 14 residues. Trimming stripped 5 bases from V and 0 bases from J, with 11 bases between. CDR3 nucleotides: TGTGCCAGCAGTCTAAAGACAAGCTCCTACGAGCAGTACTTC. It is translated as CASSLKTSSYEQYF.

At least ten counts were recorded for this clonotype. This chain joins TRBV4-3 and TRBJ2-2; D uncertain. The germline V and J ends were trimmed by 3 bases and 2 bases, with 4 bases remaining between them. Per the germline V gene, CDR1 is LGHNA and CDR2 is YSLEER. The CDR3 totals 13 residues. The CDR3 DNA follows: TGCGCCAGCAGCCAGGACAACACCGGGGAGCTGTTTTTT. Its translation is CASSQDNTGELFF.

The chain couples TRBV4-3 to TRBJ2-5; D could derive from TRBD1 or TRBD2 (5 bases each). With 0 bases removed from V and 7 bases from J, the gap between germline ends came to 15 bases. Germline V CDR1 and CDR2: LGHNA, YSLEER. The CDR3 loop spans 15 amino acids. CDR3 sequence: CASSQESGTGRTQYF. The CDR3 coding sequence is TGCGCCAGCAGCCAAGAATCCGGGACGGGCAGGACCCAGTACTTC.

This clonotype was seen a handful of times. CDR3 in DNA: TGTGCCAGCAGCCATAGTGCCTCCTACAATGAGCAGTTCTTC. Its translation is CASSHSASYNEQFF. This chain links TRBV25-1 with TRBJ2-1; D is undetermined. The germline CDR1 and CDR2 sequences are MGHDK and SYGVNS. V gave up 6 bases and J gave up 0 bases, with 9 bases separating them. CDR3 size: 14 residues.

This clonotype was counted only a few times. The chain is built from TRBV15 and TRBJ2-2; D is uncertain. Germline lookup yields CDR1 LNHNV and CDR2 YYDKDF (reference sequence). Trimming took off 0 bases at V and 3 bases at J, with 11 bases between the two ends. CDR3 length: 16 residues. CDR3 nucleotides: TGTGCCACCAGCAGAGATCGCGGAAAATACACCGGGGAGCTGTTTTTT. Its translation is CATSRDRGKYTGELFF. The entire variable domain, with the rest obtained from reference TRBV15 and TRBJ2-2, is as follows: DAMVIQNPRYQVTQFGKPVTLSCSQTLNHNVMYWYQQKSSQAPKLLFHYYDKDFNNEADTPDNFQSRRPNTSFCFLDIRSPGLGDTAMYLCATSRDRGKYTGELFFGEGSRLTVL.

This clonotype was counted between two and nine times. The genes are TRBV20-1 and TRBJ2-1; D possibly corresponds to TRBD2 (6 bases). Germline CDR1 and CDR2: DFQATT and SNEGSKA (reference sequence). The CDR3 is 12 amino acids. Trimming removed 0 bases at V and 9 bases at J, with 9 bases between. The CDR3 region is CSARETSIEQFF. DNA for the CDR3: TGCAGTGCTAGAGAAACTAGCATTGAGCAGTTCTTC.

Here the CDR3 DNA reads TGTGCCAGCAGCCGAGGTCGGGAAAGCCGGACTGAAGCTTTCTTT. It translates to CASSRGRESRTEAFF. This chain connects TRBV12-3 or TRBV12-4 to TRBJ1-1; no firm D call. The V gene lost 6 bases and the J gene lost 5 bases, with 19 bases spanning the gap. The CDR3 runs 15 residues.

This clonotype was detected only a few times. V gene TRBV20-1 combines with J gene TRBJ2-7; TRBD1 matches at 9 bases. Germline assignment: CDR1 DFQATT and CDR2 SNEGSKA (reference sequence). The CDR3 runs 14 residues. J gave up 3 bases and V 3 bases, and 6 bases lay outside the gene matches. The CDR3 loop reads CSASWTGAIYEQYF. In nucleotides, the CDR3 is TGCAGTGCTAGTTGGACAGGGGCCATCTACGAGCAGTACTTC.

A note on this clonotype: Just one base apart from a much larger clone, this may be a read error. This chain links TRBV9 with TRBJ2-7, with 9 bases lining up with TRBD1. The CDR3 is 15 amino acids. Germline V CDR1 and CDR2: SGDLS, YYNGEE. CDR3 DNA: TGTGCCAGCAGCGCAACCGGGACAGGGTCCTACGAGGAGTACTTC. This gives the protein CASSATGTGSYEEYF.

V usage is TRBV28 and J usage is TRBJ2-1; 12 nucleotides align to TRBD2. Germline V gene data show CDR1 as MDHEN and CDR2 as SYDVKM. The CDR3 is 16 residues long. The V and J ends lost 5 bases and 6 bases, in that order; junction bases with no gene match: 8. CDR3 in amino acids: CASSPSSGRGLNEQFF. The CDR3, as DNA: TGTGCCAGCAGTCCGTCTAGCGGGAGGGGTCTCAATGAGCAGTTCTTC.

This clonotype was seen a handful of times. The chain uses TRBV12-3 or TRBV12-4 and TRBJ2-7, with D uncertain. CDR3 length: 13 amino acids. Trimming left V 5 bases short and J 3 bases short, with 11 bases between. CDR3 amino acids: CASSMASHYEQYF. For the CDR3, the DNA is TGTGCCAGCAGTATGGCATCTCACTACGAGCAGTACTTC.

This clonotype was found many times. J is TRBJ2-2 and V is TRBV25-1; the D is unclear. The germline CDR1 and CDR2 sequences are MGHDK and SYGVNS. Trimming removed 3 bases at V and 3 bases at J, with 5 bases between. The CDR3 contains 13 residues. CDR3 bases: TGTGCCAGCAGTGATCCCTACACCGGGGAGCTGTTTTTT. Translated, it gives CASSDPYTGELFF.

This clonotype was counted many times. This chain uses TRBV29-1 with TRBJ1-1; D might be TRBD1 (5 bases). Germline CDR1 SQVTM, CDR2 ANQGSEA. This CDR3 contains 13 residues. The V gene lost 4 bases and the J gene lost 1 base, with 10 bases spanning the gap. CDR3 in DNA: TGCAGCGTTGGATGGGGGGGGAACACTGAAGCTTTCTTT. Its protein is CSVGWGGNTEAFF.

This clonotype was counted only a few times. Here the CDR3 DNA reads TGTGCCAGCTCACCACCGCATGGAGTCCGGAATGGCTACACCTTC. It codes for CASSPPHGVRNGYTF. The chain recombines TRBV18 with TRBJ1-2, with D unresolved. With 0 bases removed from V and 6 bases from J, the gap between germline ends came to 14 bases. The length of the CDR3 is 15 residues. Germline V gives CDR1 KGHSH, CDR2 LQKENI.

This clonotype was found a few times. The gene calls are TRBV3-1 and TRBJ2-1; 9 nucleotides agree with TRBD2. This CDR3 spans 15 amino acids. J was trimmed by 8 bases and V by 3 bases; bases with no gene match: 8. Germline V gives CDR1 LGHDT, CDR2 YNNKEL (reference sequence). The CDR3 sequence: CASSHSLAGRDEQFF. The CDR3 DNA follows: TGTGCCAGCAGCCATTCCCTAGCGGGACGCGATGAGCAGTTCTTC.

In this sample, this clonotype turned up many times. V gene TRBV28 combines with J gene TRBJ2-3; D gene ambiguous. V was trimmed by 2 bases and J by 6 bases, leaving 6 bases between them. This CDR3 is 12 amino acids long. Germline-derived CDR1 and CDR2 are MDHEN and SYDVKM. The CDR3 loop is CASSLGEDTQYF. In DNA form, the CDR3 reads TGTGCCAGCAGTTTAGGTGAGGATACGCAGTATTTT.

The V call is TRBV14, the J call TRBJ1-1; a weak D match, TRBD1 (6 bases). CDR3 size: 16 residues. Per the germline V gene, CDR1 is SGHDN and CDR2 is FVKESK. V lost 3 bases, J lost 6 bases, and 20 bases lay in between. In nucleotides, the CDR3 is TGTGCCAGCAGCCAGAGGTTATCCTGGACAGTTGCTGAAGCTTTCTTT. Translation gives CASSQRLSWTVAEAFF.

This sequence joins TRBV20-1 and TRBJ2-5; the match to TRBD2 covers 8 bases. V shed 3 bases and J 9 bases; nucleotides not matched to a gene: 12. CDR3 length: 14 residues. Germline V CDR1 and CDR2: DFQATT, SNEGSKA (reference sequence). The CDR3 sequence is CSASQTSAGGAQYF. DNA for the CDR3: TGCAGTGCTAGCCAGACTAGCGCCGGGGGGGCCCAGTACTTC.

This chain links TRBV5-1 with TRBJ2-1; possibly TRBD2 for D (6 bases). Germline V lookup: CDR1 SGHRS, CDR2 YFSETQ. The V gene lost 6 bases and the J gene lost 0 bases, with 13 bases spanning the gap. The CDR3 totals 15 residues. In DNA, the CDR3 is TGCGCCAGCACGCTGACTAGAAGCTCCTACAATGAGCAGTTCTTC. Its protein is CASTLTRSSYNEQFF.

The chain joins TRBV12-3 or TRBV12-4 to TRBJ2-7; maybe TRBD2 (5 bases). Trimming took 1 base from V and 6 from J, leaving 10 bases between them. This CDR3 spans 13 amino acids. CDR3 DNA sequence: TGTGCCAGCAGTTTAGGGTGGGGAGCCGAGCAGTACGTC. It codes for CASSLGWGAEQYV.

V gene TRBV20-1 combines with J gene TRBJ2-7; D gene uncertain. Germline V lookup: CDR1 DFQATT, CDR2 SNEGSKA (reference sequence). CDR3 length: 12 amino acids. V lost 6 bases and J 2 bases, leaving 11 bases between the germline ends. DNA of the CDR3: TGCAGTGCCTGTGAGCCACCCTACGAGCAGTACTTC. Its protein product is CSACEPPYEQYF.

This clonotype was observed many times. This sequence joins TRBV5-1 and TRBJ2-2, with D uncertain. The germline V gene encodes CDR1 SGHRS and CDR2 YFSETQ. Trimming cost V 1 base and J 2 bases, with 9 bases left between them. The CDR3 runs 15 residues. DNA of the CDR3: TGCGCCAGCAGCTTGACCTGGGATAACACCGGGGAGCTGTTTTTT. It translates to CASSLTWDNTGELFF. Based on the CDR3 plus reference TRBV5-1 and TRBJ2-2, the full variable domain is KAGVTQTPRYLIKTRGQQVTLSCSPISGHRSVSWYQQTPGQGLQFLFEYFSETQRNKGNFPGRFSGRQFSNSRSEMNVSTLELGDSALYLCASSLTWDNTGELFFGEGSRLTVL.

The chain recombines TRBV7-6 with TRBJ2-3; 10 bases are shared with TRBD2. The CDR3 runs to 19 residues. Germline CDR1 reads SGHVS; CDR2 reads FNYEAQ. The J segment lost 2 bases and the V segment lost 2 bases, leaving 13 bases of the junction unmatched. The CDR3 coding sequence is TGTGCCAGCAGCTTACGGCTAGCGGGGGTCTACCCTTCCACAGATACGCAGTATTTT. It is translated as CASSLRLAGVYPSTDTQYF.